This is a list of T cell receptor beta chains from one sample in a study. TCRdb analysed the 5' RACE reads with MiXCR anew, one entry per CDR3 protein. The data hold roughly 5,900 distinct CDR3 sequences, with about three quarters observed a single time. The sequenced material came from memory CD4+ T cells sorted from a lymph node. The receptors were sampled from a female donor with breast cancer. CDR3s include the opening cysteine and the closing phenylalanine or tryptophan. A D gene is named only where the DNA matches it firmly. Size values are once, few and many counts, or a class for expanded clones, and some rows have none.

d_gene: NA; j_gene: TRBJ2-2; abundance: NA; v_gene: TRBV2; CDR3nt: TGTGCCAGCAAGAGGGGGACGGGTGGCGGGGAGCTGTTTTTT; CDR3aa: CASKRGTGGGELFF
d_gene: TRBD1; j_gene: TRBJ2-7; abundance: few; v_gene: TRBV10-1; CDR3nt: TGCGCCAGCAGTGGATCCAGACAGGGGGCCTACGAGCAGTACTTC; CDR3aa: CASSGSRQGAYEQYF
d_gene: NA; j_gene: TRBJ2-3; abundance: NA; v_gene: TRBV7-2; CDR3nt: TGTGCCAGCAGCTTAGCGGGGGGTCGCGATACGCAGTATTTT; CDR3aa: CASSLAGGRDTQYF
d_gene: TRBD2; j_gene: TRBJ2-1; abundance: NA; v_gene: TRBV12-3/TRBV12-4; CDR3nt: TGTGCCAGCAGTGTCTCTAGCGGGAGGGCCAATGAGCGGTTCTTC; CDR3aa: CASSVSSGRANERFF
d_gene: NA; j_gene: TRBJ2-5; abundance: NA; v_gene: TRBV20-1; CDR3nt: TGCAGTGCTAGAGATTGGAAAGGGTTCCAAGAGACCCAGTACTTC; CDR3aa: CSARDWKGFQETQYF
d_gene: NA; j_gene: TRBJ1-2; abundance: NA; v_gene: TRBV20-1; CDR3nt: TGCAGTGCTAGAGAGTCCAGAAACTATGGCTACACCTTC; CDR3aa: CSARESRNYGYTF
d_gene: NA; j_gene: TRBJ2-7; abundance: NA; v_gene: TRBV6-1; CDR3nt: TGTGCCAGCCGGCGCGGGACAGATGCTTACGAGCAGTACTTC; CDR3aa: CASRRGTDAYEQYF
d_gene: NA; j_gene: TRBJ2-7; abundance: NA; v_gene: TRBV6-5; CDR3nt: TGTGCCAGCAGTACACGGGGAACCTACGAGCAGTACTTC; CDR3aa: CASSTRGTYEQYF
d_gene: TRBD2; j_gene: TRBJ2-1; abundance: few; v_gene: TRBV5-1; CDR3nt: TGCGCCAGCAGCCTGACCTCCGGGACTACCCTAAATGAGCAGTTCTTC; CDR3aa: CASSLTSGTTLNEQFF
d_gene: TRBD1; j_gene: TRBJ2-5; abundance: NA; v_gene: TRBV7-2; CDR3nt: TGTGCCAGCAGCTTAGCGGGGACAGAAGAGACCCAGTACTTC; CDR3aa: CASSLAGTEETQYF
d_gene: NA; j_gene: TRBJ2-7; abundance: few; v_gene: TRBV5-6; CDR3nt: TGTGCCAGCAGCTCAGCGGGACACACCTACGAGCAGTACTTC; CDR3aa: CASSSAGHTYEQYF
d_gene: TRBD2; j_gene: TRBJ2-7; abundance: NA; v_gene: TRBV4-1; CDR3nt: TGCCCCAGCAGCCTGGGGGAAACCGGGACTAGCACGTCTCTTTACTACGAGCAGTACTTC; CDR3aa: CPSSLGETGTSTSLYYEQYF
d_gene: TRBD2; j_gene: TRBJ2-7; abundance: NA; v_gene: TRBV20-1; CDR3nt: TGCAGTTCATGGGGGGGGAGATACTACGAGCAGTACTTC; CDR3aa: CSSWGGRYYEQYF
d_gene: TRBD2; j_gene: TRBJ2-7; abundance: NA; v_gene: TRBV20-1; CDR3nt: TGCAGTGCCCTGCCGACTAGCGGGAGGCGCGAGCAGTACTTC; CDR3aa: CSALPTSGRREQYF
d_gene: TRBD1; j_gene: TRBJ1-1; abundance: once; v_gene: TRBV5-1; CDR3nt: TGCGCCAGCGGATCACAGGGGGCCGGCGGTGAAGCTTTCTTT; CDR3aa: CASGSQGAGGEAFF
d_gene: NA; j_gene: TRBJ1-2; abundance: NA; v_gene: TRBV29-1; CDR3nt: TGCAGCGTTTTCCTTACAGATAACTATGGCTACACCTTC; CDR3aa: CSVFLTDNYGYTF
d_gene: NA; j_gene: TRBJ1-2; abundance: once; v_gene: TRBV28; CDR3nt: TGTGCCAGCACCAGGGACACCGACTATGGCTACACCTTC; CDR3aa: CASTRDTDYGYTF